The 26 T cell receptor beta chains below were found in one sample sequenced in a study of shared clonotypes between healthy human individuals. Measured with immunoSEQ multiplex PCR; TCRdb has only the in-frame clones, and not every one. Of around 1,100,000 clones in the sample, 70% to 80% are singletons; the top ten hold 0.89%. The source material was memory CD4+ T cells from PBMCs. Subset specified: CD45RA-negative fraction. These TCRs come from a man aged 18 to 35 in good health. Some clones in this sample may be carry-over from other donors' samples.

The chain couples TRBV21-1 to TRBJ1-3. TRBV21-1 is a listed pseudogene. There are 16 residues in the CDR3. The CDR3 loop is CASSKGGLDSGNTIYF. For the CDR3, the DNA is TGTGCCAGCAGCAAAGGGGGTCTTGACTCTGGAAACACCATATATTTT.

J is TRBJ1-5 and V is TRBV6-5; the D gene is possibly TRBD1 (6 bases). CDR1 is MNHEY, CDR2 SVGAGI, per germline. The CDR3 is made up of 15 amino acids. V dropped 2 bases and J dropped 2 bases, with 10 bases sitting between them. For the CDR3, the DNA is TGTGCCAGCAGTTACAGGGGGGAGGGCAATCAGCCCCAGCATTTT. Its translation is CASSYRGEGNQPQHF.

This clone occurred a few times. The rearrangement uses TRBV6-4 and TRBJ2-3; D remains ambiguous. CDR1 and CDR2 (germline): MRHNA, SNTAGT. Trimming took 4 bases from V and 2 from J, leaving 7 bases between them. The CDR3 totals 13 residues. CDR3 residues: CASSVAITDTQYF. CDR3 sequence (DNA): TGTGCCAGCAGTGTGGCAATCACAGATACGCAGTATTTT.

The chain is built from TRBV5-1 and TRBJ2-5, with TRBD2 as a possible D gene (6 bases). There are 15 residues in the CDR3. V shed 0 bases and J shed 4 bases, with 13 bases lying between them. Germline CDR1 is SGHRS and CDR2 is YFSETQ. In nucleotides, the CDR3 is TGCGCCAGCAGCTTGGTCGGCGGGATGGGAGAGACCCAGTACTTC. Residues: CASSLVGGMGETQYF.

The V and J genes are TRBV28 and TRBJ1-5; D is unresolved. Germline assignment: CDR1 MDHEN and CDR2 SYDVKM. The CDR3 contains 16 residues. V lost 2 bases and J lost 3, with 14 bases in between. The CDR3 spells CASSLPEAITNQPQHF. The DNA for the CDR3 is TGTGCCAGCAGTTTACCAGAGGCAATAACCAATCAGCCCCAGCATTTT.

This clone was observed a handful of times. The J gene is TRBJ2-7, the V gene TRBV7-8, with 10 positions matching TRBD1. After removal of 7 bases from V and 8 bases from J, the junction contained 11 bases not matched to a gene. CDR1 is SGHVS and CDR2 is FQNEAQ in the germline V gene. The CDR3 has 14 amino acids. The CDR3, as DNA: TGTGCCAGCAAACCGGGACAGGGGCGCACTAAGCAGTACTTC. Translated, it gives CASKPGQGRTKQYF.

The V and J genes are TRBV2 and TRBJ2-5, with D maybe TRBD2 (6 bases). Trimming took off 4 bases at V and 3 bases at J, with 9 bases between the two ends. The germline V gene has CDR1 SNHLY and CDR2 FYNNEI. The CDR3 contains 13 residues. CDR3 sequence reads: CASSGKREETQYF. The DNA of the CDR3 is TGTGCCAGCAGTGGCAAGCGGGAAGAGACCCAGTACTTC.

The rearrangement joins TRBV5-1 to TRBJ2-1; unclear D gene. From germline, CDR1 is SGHRS and CDR2 YFSETQ. Trimming left V 1 base short and J 7 bases short, with 12 bases between. There are 14 residues in the CDR3. The CDR3 spells CASSLLRAANEQFF. CDR3 coding DNA: TGCGCCAGCAGCTTGCTAAGGGCAGCTAATGAGCAGTTCTTC.

The chain links TRBV7-9 to TRBJ1-2; D is ambiguous. The CDR3 loop spans 14 amino acids. Germline CDR1 is SEHNR and CDR2 is FQNEAQ (reference sequence). Trimming took off 1 base at V and 6 bases at J, with 12 bases between the two ends. The CDR3 is CASSLVPASNGYTF. CDR3 bases: TGTGCCAGCAGCTTAGTGCCAGCAAGCAATGGCTACACCTTC.

V usage is TRBV27 and J usage is TRBJ2-5, with D possibly being TRBD2 (5 bases). The V and J ends lost 6 bases and 2 bases respectively, with 13 bases between them. CDR1 is MNHEY and CDR2 is SMNVEV in the germline V gene (reference sequence). The CDR3 runs to 14 residues. This chain's CDR3 is CASSRAGTQETQYF. CDR3 DNA: TGTGCCAGCAGCCGTGCGGGCACACAAGAGACCCAGTACTTC.

The rearrangement joins TRBV5-1 to TRBJ2-7, with 9 nucleotides matching TRBD2. This CDR3 region has 13 residues. Germline-derived CDR1 and CDR2 are SGHRS and YFSETQ. Trimming removed 6 bases from V and 6 bases from J; junction bases left unmatched: 7. In nucleotides, the CDR3 is TGCGCCAGCACCCCTAGCGGGATCACCGAGCAGTACTTC. This translates into CASTPSGITEQYF. Full variable domain (remainder filled in from reference TRBV5-1 and TRBJ2-7): KAGVTQTPRYLIKTRGQQVTLSCSPISGHRSVSWYQQTPGQGLQFLFEYFSETQRNKGNFPGRFSGRQFSNSRSEMNVSTLELGDSALYLCASTPSGITEQYFGPGTRLTVT.

This clone was detected only a few times. This sample includes further DNA sequences coding for the same CDR3. The V call is TRBV27, the J call TRBJ1-1, with D possibly being TRBD1 (6 bases). The CDR3 has 14 residues. Germline CDR1 reads MNHEY; CDR2 reads SMNVEV (reference sequence). The ends were cut back, 6 bases at V and 0 bases at J, with 11 bases in the middle. The chain's CDR3 is CASRSGQLNTEAFF. The CDR3 region has the DNA TGTGCCAGCAGGTCCGGACAGTTGAACACTGAAGCTTTCTTT.

The genes are TRBV11-3 and TRBJ2-7; D gene unclear. Per the germline V gene, CDR1 is SGHNT and CDR2 is YENEEA. This CDR3 has 14 amino acids. V was cut by 4 bases and J by 6 bases, with 16 bases left in between. The CDR3 reads CASSSSEDAGEQYF. CDR3 nucleotide sequence: TGTGCCAGCAGCTCATCCGAGGACGCTGGCGAGCAGTACTTC.

This clone was seen more than once but under ten times. The rearrangement uses TRBV6-4 and TRBJ1-6, with D possibly being TRBD1 (5 bases). Germline values: CDR1 MRHNA, CDR2 SNTAGT. The CDR3 is 14 amino acids. Trimming pared 2 bases from V and 7 bases from J, leaving 9 bases between. CDR3 nucleotides: TGTGCCAGCAGTGACCAGGGAGACAATTCACCCCTCCACTTT. Its translation is CASSDQGDNSPLHF.

This clone has just a few counts. The chain couples TRBV5-1 to TRBJ2-2; a weak D match, TRBD2 (6 bases). V dropped 4 bases and J dropped 4 bases, with 11 bases sitting between them. The CDR3 runs to 14 residues. Germline V lookup: CDR1 SGHRS, CDR2 YFSETQ. CDR3 nucleotide sequence: TGCGCCAGCAGCACGGGGGACGGCACCGGGGAGCTGTTTTTT. Residues: CASSTGDGTGELFF.

This sequence joins TRBV5-1 and TRBJ1-1; tentatively, D is TRBD1 (5 bases). Germline CDR1 is SGHRS and CDR2 is YFSETQ. There are 13 residues in the CDR3. V dropped 0 bases and J dropped 8 bases, with 11 bases sitting between them. The CDR3 loop reads CASSLGGAWEAFF. The CDR3 DNA sequence: TGCGCCAGCAGCTTGGGCGGGGCTTGGGAAGCTTTCTTT.

This chain links TRBV7-3 with TRBJ2-3; TRBD2 agrees at 8 bases. Germline V gene data show CDR1 as SGHTA and CDR2 as FQGTGA. The CDR3 runs 14 residues. With 6 bases clipped from V and 6 bases from J, the junction kept 8 bases outside the gene matches. CDR3 DNA: TGTGCCAGCAGTCAATTTAGCGGGATTGATACGCAGTATTTT. This codes for CASSQFSGIDTQYF.

V usage is TRBV7-3 and J usage is TRBJ2-2; D tentatively fits TRBD1 or TRBD2 (5 bases each). The CDR3 extends over 16 amino acids. The germline V gene has CDR1 SGHTA and CDR2 FQGTGA. The V end lost 1 base, the J end lost 2 bases, and 11 bases lay between the germline ends. The CDR3 region is CASSLMGPGNTGELFF. The CDR3 nucleotides read TGTGCCAGCAGCTTAATGGGACCGGGAAACACCGGGGAGCTGTTTTTT.

J is TRBJ1-5 and V is TRBV2; D uncertain. V shed 7 bases and J shed 7 bases, with 11 bases lying between them. Germline CDR1 reads SNHLY; CDR2 reads FYNNEI. The CDR3 loop spans 12 amino acids. The DNA of the CDR3 is TGTGCCAGCACATTAGGAGGGCAGCCCCAGCATTTT. Translating gives CASTLGGQPQHF.

This clone was detected a few times. This chain connects TRBV7-3 to TRBJ2-1; TRBD2 matches at 12 bases. J gave up 10 bases and V 7 bases, and 11 bases lay outside the gene matches. The CDR3 sequence is 15 residues long. CDR1 is SGHTA, CDR2 FQGTGA, per germline. The CDR3 nucleotides are TGTGCCAGCACCCCCTCTAGCGGGAGGGCCAGCGAGCAGTTCTTC. Protein product: CASTPSSGRASEQFF.

The chain links TRBV10-3 to TRBJ2-3, with D unclear. The ends were cut back, 6 bases at V and 2 bases at J, with 9 bases in the middle. The CDR3 runs 13 residues. Looked up from germline, CDR1 is ENHRY and CDR2 is SYGVKD. The CDR3 loop reads CAISDGPTDTQYF. CDR3 sequence (DNA): TGTGCCATCAGCGACGGGCCCACAGATACGCAGTATTTT.

The V and J genes are TRBV18 and TRBJ2-5; D call uncertain. Germline V gene lookup returns CDR1 KGHSH and CDR2 LQKENI. The CDR3 is made up of 13 amino acids. With 0 bases removed from V and 7 bases from J, the gap between germline ends came to 9 bases. In DNA form, the CDR3 reads TGTGCCAGCTCACCACCGACTCGGTGGACCCAGTACTTC. It codes for CASSPPTRWTQYF.

This sequence joins TRBV19 and TRBJ1-3, with D possibly being TRBD1 (5 bases). Per the germline V gene, CDR1 is LNHDA and CDR2 is SQIVND (reference sequence). The CDR3 has 17 amino acids. Trimming took off 5 bases at V and 5 bases at J, with 22 bases between the two ends. CDR3 residues: CASSSSPGARDRNTIYF. CDR3 in DNA: TGTGCCAGTAGTTCGTCACCCGGGGCCAGGGATAGAAACACCATATATTTT.

This chain joins TRBV27 and TRBJ1-2; D possibly corresponds to TRBD1 (6 bases). Trimming pared 5 bases from V and 4 bases from J, leaving 14 bases between. This CDR3 spans 14 amino acids. CDR1 and CDR2 from the germline V gene are MNHEY and SMNVEV (reference sequence). The CDR3 nucleotides read TGTGCCAGCAGTCTGACAGGAATGAGCTATGGCTACACCTTC. It translates to CASSLTGMSYGYTF.

This clone has a count of ten or more. This sample includes further DNA sequences coding for the same CDR3. The rearrangement joins TRBV4-1 to TRBJ1-2; a possible D gene is TRBD1 (5 bases). The V gene's germline CDR1 is MGHRA and CDR2 YSYEKL. Trimming cost V 0 bases and J 4 bases, with 9 bases left between them. The CDR3 has 14 residues. As DNA, the CDR3 is TGCGCCAGCAGCCAAGACAGGGTGGGCTATGGCTACACCTTC. It codes for CASSQDRVGYGYTF.

The chain couples TRBV11-2 to TRBJ1-3, with D unresolved. CDR1 and CDR2 (germline): SGHAT, FQNNGV. This CDR3 spans 12 amino acids. V shed 5 bases and J shed 8 bases, with 10 bases lying between them. CDR3 coding DNA: TGTGCCAGCAGCCCCGATCGCCACACCATATATTTT. This codes for CASSPDRHTIYF.